This TCR beta chain was identified during a study of CD8 T cells in ankylosing spondylitis. CDR3 length equals 11 residues. Germline assignment: CDR1 DFQATT and CDR2 SNEGSKA (reference sequence). The V and J ends lost 6 bases and 1 base respectively, with 6 bases between them. This clonotype was seen at least ten times. Antigen: not known. Study-level points and caveats: What appeared characteristic of ankylosing spondylitis blood was a TCR beta motif of several highly homologous variants. Certain motif variants had earlier appeared in reactive arthritis synovial fluid and blood. Matched ankylosing spondylitis synovial fluid reportedly contained a significantly enriched population of disease-linked clones.

Via MiXCR, TCRdb re-called the 5' RACE reads, giving one row per CDR3 protein. This sample carries around 490,000 distinct CDR3 sequences, about 5.7% of them seen once, and the ten largest clones take under 4.5%. Sequencing input: blood, either unsorted or a sorted T cell fraction (not recorded which). This chain uses TRBV20-1 with TRBJ2-5; the D is unclear. This receptor was obtained from a male donor with ankylosing spondylitis. The CDR3 protein is CSAYSQETQYF. The DNA of the CDR3 is TGCAGTGCCTACAGCCAAGAGACCCAGTACTTC.